This record covers a single T cell receptor beta chain. The antigen remains unidentified. An end of the junction does not agree with germline; a read error may underlie this. The sample comes from a study of blood T cells in healthy people across ages. Then a second PCR, running about 7 to 11 cycles, was carried out with a sample-barcoded 5' primer and a J-beta primer mix. From each sample, at least 2.5 million paired-end reads containing CDR3 were obtained. TCRdb ran MiXCR on the 5' RACE reads and lists one entry per CDR3 protein. The profile shows 1.5 million to 2 million distinct CDR3 sequences, roughly 30% of them singletons. Study-wide results and caveats: Per million T cells, TCR beta diversity dropped about linearly as age rose.

Sequenced sample: blood. This sequence was found in a woman aged 25 to 45 in good health.

CDR3 nucleotides: TGCGCCGGCAGGAGGCAGCCCCAAGAGACCCAGTACTTC. Its translation is CAGRRQPQETQYF. The chain recombines TRBV5-1 with TRBJ2-5, with D possibly matching TRBD2 (5 bases). CDR1 is SGHRS, CDR2 YFSETQ, per germline. The CDR3 runs 13 residues.